This T cell receptor (beta chain) was observed in a study of blood T cell repertoires in COVID-19. V was shortened by 4 bases and J by 4 bases, with 13 bases between the two germline ends. CDR1 is SGHNT, CDR2 YYREEE, per germline (reference sequence). There are 14 residues in the CDR3. Sequencing used immunoSEQ multiplex PCR; TCRdb keeps in-frame clones, though not all of them. This table has some 490,000 clones, more than 85% appearing once. The sequence came from a woman in her sixties or seventies who had recovered from COVID-19. Sequenced material: PBMCs or T cells enriched from blood (not recorded which). This sequence joins TRBV5-4 and TRBJ2-3; D might be TRBD2 (7 bases). CDR3 bases: TGTGCCAGCAGCCCGGGGGGCGGGGCAGATACGCAGTATTTT. Translated: CASSPGGGADTQYF.